This T cell receptor beta chain was captured in a study of shared clonotypes between healthy human individuals. TCRdb's copy holds only in-frame clones and misses some; the assay was immunoSEQ multiplex PCR. The data show roughly 380,000 clones, with about 97% seen just once and 0.32% held by the top ten. V lost 8 bases to trimming and J lost 4 bases, with 12 bases between them. The CDR3 sequence is 12 residues long. This sequence joins TRBV6-7 and TRBJ2-7, with TRBD2 as a possible D gene (5 bases). TRBV6-7 is flagged as an ORF with uncertain function. Sequencing was done on a sample of memory CD8+ T cells sorted from blood. Subset indicated: CD45RO+ cells pooled with CCR7-negative TemRA cells. The origin of this receptor is a man younger than 45 in good health. CDR3 in amino acids: CASADSWYEQYF. Written as DNA, the CDR3 is TGTGCCAGCGCGGACTCCTGGTACGAGCAGTACTTC.